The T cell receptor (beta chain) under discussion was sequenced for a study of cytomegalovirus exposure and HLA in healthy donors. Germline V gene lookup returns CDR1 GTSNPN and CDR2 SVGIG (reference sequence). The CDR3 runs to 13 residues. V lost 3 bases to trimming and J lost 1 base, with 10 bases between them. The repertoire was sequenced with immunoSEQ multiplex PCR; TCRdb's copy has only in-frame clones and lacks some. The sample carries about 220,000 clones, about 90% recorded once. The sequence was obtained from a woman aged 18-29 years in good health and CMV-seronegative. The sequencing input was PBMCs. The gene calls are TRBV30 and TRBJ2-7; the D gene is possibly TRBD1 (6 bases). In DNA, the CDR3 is TGTGCCTGGAGCCCCGACAGGTCCTACGAGCAGTACTTC. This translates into CAWSPDRSYEQYF.